A single sample is the source of the 6 T cell receptor beta chains below, sequenced in a study of blood T cells in healthy people across ages. A second PCR, run for roughly 7 to 11 cycles, used a sample-barcoded 5' primer plus a J-beta primer mix. Using its own MiXCR run on the 5' RACE reads, TCRdb lists one record per CDR3 protein. The sample contains roughly 680,000 distinct CDR3 sequences, 45% to 50% of which appear only once. Material for sequencing was blood. The receptors come from an older woman in good health.

The J gene is TRBJ2-7, the V gene TRBV20-1, with a possible D match to TRBD2 (7 bases). CDR1 DFQATT and CDR2 SNEGSKA come from the germline V gene (reference sequence). Trimming took 0 bases from V and 0 from J, leaving 18 bases between them. This CDR3 is built from 17 residues. The CDR3 region has the DNA TGCAGTGCTAGAGATCGGAGGGGGGGCCTGAGCTCCTACGAGCAGTACTTC. Its protein product is CSARDRRGGLSSYEQYF.

The rearrangement links TRBV29-1 to TRBJ2-7; TRBD1 agrees at 8 bases. CDR3 size: 13 residues. Germline values: CDR1 SQVTM, CDR2 ANQGSEA. V lost 7 bases, J lost 0 bases, and 5 bases stayed unmatched. CDR3 loop: CSGGQGGSYEQYF. The DNA for the CDR3 is TGCAGCGGAGGACAGGGTGGCTCCTACGAGCAGTACTTC.

This clonotype was seen only a few times. The CDR3 nucleotides read TGCGCCAGCAGCCAAGATCGGGACAGGGCCCAAGCTTTCTTT. Its translation is CASSQDRDRAQAFF. The J gene is TRBJ1-1, the V gene TRBV4-3; 9 positions match TRBD1. V shed 0 bases, J shed 9 bases, and the junction held 5 bases outside the gene matches. The CDR3 is 14 residues long. Germline CDR1 LGHNA, CDR2 YSLEER.

The chain couples TRBV29-1 to TRBJ2-3, with D perhaps matching TRBD1 or TRBD2 (5 bases each). Germline CDR1 SQVTM, CDR2 ANQGSEA. There are 13 residues in the CDR3. Trimming left V 5 bases short and J 2 bases short, with 11 bases between. The CDR3: CSVSGTLTDTQYF. For the CDR3, the DNA is TGCAGCGTTTCAGGGACCCTCACAGATACGCAGTATTTT.

CDR3 protein: CASSDQTGGVEKLFF. The CDR3, as DNA: TGTGCCAGCAGCGACCAGACAGGGGGCGTTGAAAAACTGTTTTTT. The gene calls are TRBV7-8 and TRBJ1-4, with 10 bases aligning to TRBD1. V gave up 5 bases and J gave up 7 bases; unmatched junction bases: 7. CDR1 is SGHVS and CDR2 is FQNEAQ in the germline V gene. CDR3 length: 15 amino acids.

The CDR3 DNA follows: TGCAGTGCTATGACTAGCGGGGCCTACAATGAGCAGTACTTC. This gives the protein CSAMTSGAYNEQYF. The chain combines TRBV20-1 with TRBJ2-5; the match to TRBD2 covers 11 bases. This CDR3 contains 14 residues. Germline lookup yields CDR1 DFQATT and CDR2 SNEGSKA (reference sequence). V lost 4 bases, J lost 11 bases, and 12 bases stayed unmatched.